This TCR beta chain was identified in a study of shared clonotypes between healthy human individuals. This clone has a handful of counts. Its target is unknown. The sorted-subset replicate PCRs were given 200 ng DNA, which is 31,000 or so T cell genomes. TCRdb's table, derived via immunoSEQ multiplex PCR, lists solely in-frame clones and lacks some. The data hold about 710,000 clones, with just under 75% observed a single time. Overall study results and limits: The represented genetic and exposure-history diversity was limited by the small number of donors.

The CDR3 length is 12 residues. V shed 3 bases and J shed 6 bases, with 10 bases lying between them. From germline, CDR1 is SQVTM and CDR2 ANQGSEA. The chain recombines TRBV29-1 with TRBJ2-3; no firm D call. Sequenced input: memory CD4+ T cells sorted from blood. Sample subset: CD45RA-negative fraction. This receptor was obtained from a woman between 25 and 40 years old in good health. As DNA, the CDR3 is TGCAGCGTTGAGGGATTCGGGGATACGCAGTATTTT. This codes for CSVEGFGDTQYF.